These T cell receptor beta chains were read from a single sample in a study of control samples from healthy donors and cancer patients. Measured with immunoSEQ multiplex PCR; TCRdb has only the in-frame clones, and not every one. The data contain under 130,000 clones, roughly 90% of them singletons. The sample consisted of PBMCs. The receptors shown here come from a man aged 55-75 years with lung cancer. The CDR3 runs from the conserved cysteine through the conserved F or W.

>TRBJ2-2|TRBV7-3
CASSSSGGNTGELFF
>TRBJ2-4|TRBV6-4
CASSEISGGDIQYF
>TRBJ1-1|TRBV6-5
CASSLVPMNTEAFF
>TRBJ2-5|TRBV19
CASSIAGAETQYF
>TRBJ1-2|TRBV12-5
CASGLPPIRGFYGYTF
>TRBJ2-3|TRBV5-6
CASSLNTDTQYF
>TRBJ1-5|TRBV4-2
CASSQDPSNQPQHF
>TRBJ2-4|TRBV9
CASSTGTENIQYF
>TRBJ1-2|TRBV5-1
CASSLGDIYGYTF
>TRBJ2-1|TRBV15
CATSRSLNNEQFF
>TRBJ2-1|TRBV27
CASSLDRGAYNEQFF
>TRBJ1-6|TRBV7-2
CASSFKWTEHSPLHF
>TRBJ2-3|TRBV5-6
CASSPPGTDTQYF
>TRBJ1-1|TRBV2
CASSSGANTEAFF
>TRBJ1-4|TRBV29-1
CSVEDLGQGLANEKLFF
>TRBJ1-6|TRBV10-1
CATRSGGYNSPLHF
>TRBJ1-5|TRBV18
CASQGTANQPQHF
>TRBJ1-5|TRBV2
CASRGQANQPQHF
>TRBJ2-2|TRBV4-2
CASSPGLAGGQAGELFF
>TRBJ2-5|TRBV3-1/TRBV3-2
CASSQDPLVGETQYF
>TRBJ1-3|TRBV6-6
CASSKHTGKGNTIYF
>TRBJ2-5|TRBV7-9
CASSSNSPLRGGSYF
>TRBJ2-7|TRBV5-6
CASSVPGQGYEQYF
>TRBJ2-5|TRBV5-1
CASSPGEGRETQYF
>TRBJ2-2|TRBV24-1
CATSVPGPFANTGELFF
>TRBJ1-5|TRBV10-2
CASSESGGNQPQHF
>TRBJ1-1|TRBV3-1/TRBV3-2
CASSRTGAGTEAFF
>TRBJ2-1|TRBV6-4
CASSEQGSYNEQFF
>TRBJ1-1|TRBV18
CASSPQAENTEAFF
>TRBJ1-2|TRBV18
CASSPGQGDYGYTF
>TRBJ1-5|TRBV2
CASSEIGGQVAQPQHF
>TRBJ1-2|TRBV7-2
CASSLEMRGYTF
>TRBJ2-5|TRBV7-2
CASSFYRTKETQYF
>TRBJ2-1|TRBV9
CASSVHMGQGYNEQFF
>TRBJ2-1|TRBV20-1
CSADNYNEQFF
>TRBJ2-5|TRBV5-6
CASSLDTSGQTQYF
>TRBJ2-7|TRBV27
CASSAAARGLRSYEQYF
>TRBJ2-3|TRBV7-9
CASSPTTGTKGDTQYF
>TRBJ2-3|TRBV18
CASSPSTDTQYF
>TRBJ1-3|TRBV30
CAYNHPRAGGNTIYF
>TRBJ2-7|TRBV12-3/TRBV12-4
CASRSRGGYEQYF
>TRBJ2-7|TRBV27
CASSFGDAYEQYF